The present T cell receptor (beta chain) was sequenced within a study of spatial heterogeneity in lung cancer. Overall study context: Donation came from roughly 72 patients with untreated early-stage non-small cell lung cancer. PBMC samples from follow-up, when available, were sequenced at a median of roughly two years post-resection. General study points: The study found ubiquitous expanded tumor TCRs in blood more at resection than follow-up.

TCRdb recomputed calls from the 5' RACE reads with MiXCR, one row per CDR3 protein. The repertoire holds fewer than 25,000 distinct CDR3 sequences, around 9.7% seen once, with 20% to 25% in the top ten. This clonotype has just a few counts. The antigen is unknown. Specified time point: blood at routine non-recurrence follow-up after resection. Whole RNA obtained from tumor, nontumor lung or frozen PBMC underwent sequencing without sorting. The clonotype was recovered from a male donor with early-stage non-small cell lung cancer. Source: PBMCs, taken at follow-up.

CDR3 region: CASSALTRRNEQFF. The CDR3 DNA sequence: TGTGCCAGCAGTGCCCTTACCCGACGCAATGAGCAGTTCTTC. The chain uses TRBV2 and TRBJ2-1, with D hard to call. The CDR3 is 14 residues long. Germline V lookup: CDR1 SNHLY, CDR2 FYNNEI. With 4 bases removed from V and 6 bases from J, the gap between germline ends came to 13 bases.